This T cell receptor (beta chain) comes out of a study of T cells in Graves' hyperthyroidism and ophthalmopathy. Study-wide context: Upon initial diagnosis and before any treatment, peripheral blood was collected. General study results and limits: Separation of ophthalmopathy from stable hyperthyroidism was achieved by a 13 V-J model. Most expanded thyroid clonotypes above 0.001 also appeared in blood.

Exclusion of patients followed from uncontrolled infection, other autoimmune disease, pregnancy or lactation. Unmatched junction bases numbered 12, after V lost 5 bases and J lost 0 bases. CDR3 size: 18 residues. The germline V gene encodes CDR1 SGHTA and CDR2 FQGTGA. RNA transcripts yielded amplified TCR beta CDR3 regions. Primed by the HTBI set, a first-round RT-PCR was run on the TCR CDR3. TCRdb independently ran MiXCR on the multiplex PCR reads; one entry per CDR3 protein. The sample shows roughly 420,000 distinct CDR3 sequences, more than 15% of them seen only once. There are many counts of this clonotype. Its antigen is not known.

The rearrangement joins TRBV7-3 to TRBJ2-3, with 9 bases that match TRBD1. The sample was blood. This sequence originates from a woman aged 18-29 years with Graves' hyperthyroidism. CDR3 in DNA: TGTGCCAGCAGCCTTAGGGCGGGACAGGGTAAAAGCACAGATACGCAGTATTTT. Amino acid sequence: CASSLRAGQGKSTDTQYF.